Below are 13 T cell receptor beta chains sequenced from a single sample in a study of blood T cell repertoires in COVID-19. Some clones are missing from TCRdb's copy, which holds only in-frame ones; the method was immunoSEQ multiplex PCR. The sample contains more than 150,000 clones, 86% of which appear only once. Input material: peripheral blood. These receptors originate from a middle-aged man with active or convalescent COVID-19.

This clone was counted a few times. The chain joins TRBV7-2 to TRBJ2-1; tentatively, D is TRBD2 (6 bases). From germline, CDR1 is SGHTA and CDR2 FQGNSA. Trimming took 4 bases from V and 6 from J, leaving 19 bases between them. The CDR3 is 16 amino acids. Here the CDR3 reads CASSSPAGSGGNEQFF. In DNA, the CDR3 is TGTGCCAGCAGCTCTCCGGCGGGTAGCGGAGGCAATGAGCAGTTCTTC.

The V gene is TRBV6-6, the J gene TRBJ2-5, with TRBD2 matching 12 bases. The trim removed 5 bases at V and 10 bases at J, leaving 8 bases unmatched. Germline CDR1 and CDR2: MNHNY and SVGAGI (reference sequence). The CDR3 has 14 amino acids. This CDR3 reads CASSPSSGRADQYF. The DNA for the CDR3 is TGTGCCAGCAGTCCCTCTAGCGGGAGGGCCGACCAGTACTTC.

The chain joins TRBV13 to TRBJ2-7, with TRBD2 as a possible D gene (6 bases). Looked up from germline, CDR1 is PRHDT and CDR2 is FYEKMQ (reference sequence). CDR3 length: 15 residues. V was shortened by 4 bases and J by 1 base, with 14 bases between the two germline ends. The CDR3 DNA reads TGTGCCAGCAGCTCGGGACTGGGGGGTTCCTACGAGCAGTACTTC. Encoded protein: CASSSGLGGSYEQYF. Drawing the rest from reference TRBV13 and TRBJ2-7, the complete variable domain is AAGVIQSPRHLIKEKRETATLKCYPIPRHDTVYWYQQGPGQDPQFLISFYEKMQSDKGSIPDRFSAQQFSDYHSELNMSSLELGDSALYFCASSSGLGGSYEQYFGPGTRLTVT.

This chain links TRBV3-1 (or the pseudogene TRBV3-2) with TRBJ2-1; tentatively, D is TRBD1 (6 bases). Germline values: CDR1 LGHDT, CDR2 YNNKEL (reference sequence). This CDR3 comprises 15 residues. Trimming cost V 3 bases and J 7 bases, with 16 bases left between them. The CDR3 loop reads CASSQGARGRNEQFF. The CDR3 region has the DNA TGTGCCAGCAGCCAGGGGGCTAGGGGACGGAATGAGCAGTTCTTC.

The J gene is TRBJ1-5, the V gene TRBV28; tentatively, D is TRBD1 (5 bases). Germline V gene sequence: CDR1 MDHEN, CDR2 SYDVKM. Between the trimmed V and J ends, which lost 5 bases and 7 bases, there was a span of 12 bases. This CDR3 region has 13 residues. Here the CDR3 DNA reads TGTGCCAGCAGTGCTGGGGGGATCCAGCCCCAGCATTTT. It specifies CASSAGGIQPQHF.

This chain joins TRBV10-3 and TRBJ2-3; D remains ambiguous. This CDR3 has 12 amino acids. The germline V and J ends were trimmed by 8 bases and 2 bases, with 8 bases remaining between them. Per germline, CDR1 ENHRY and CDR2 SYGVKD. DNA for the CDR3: TGTGCCATCTCCCTCTCCACAGATACGCAGTATTTT. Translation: CAISLSTDTQYF.

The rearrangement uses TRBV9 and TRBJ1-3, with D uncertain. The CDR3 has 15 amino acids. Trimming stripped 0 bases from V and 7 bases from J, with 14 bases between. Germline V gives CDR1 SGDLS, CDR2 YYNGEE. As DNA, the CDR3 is TGTGCCAGCAGCGTAGGGGGAGTTTTAGGGAACACCATATATTTT. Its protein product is CASSVGGVLGNTIYF.

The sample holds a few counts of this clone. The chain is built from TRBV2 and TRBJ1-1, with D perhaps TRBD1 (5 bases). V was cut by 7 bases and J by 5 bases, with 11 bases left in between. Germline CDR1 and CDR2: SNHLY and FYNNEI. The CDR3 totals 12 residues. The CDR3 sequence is CASNGASTEAFF. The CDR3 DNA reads TGTGCCAGCAATGGGGCGAGTACTGAAGCTTTCTTT.

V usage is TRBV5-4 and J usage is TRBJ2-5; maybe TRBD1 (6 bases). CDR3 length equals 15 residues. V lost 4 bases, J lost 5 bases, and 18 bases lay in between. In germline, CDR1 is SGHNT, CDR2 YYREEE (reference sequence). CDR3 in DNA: TGTGCCAGCAGCAAGCACCCGGGACAAATGGAGACCCAGTACTTC. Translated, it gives CASSKHPGQMETQYF.

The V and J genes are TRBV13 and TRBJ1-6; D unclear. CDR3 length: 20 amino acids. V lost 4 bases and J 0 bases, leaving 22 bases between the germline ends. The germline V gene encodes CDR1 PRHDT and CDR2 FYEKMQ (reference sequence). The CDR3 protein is CASSYLGSGGSFSYNSPLHF. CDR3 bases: TGTGCCAGCAGCTACCTTGGGTCGGGAGGGAGTTTCTCCTATAATTCACCCCTCCACTTT. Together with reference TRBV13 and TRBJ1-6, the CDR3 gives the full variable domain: AAGVIQSPRHLIKEKRETATLKCYPIPRHDTVYWYQQGPGQDPQFLISFYEKMQSDKGSIPDRFSAQQFSDYHSELNMSSLELGDSALYFCASSYLGSGGSFSYNSPLHFGNGTRLTVT.

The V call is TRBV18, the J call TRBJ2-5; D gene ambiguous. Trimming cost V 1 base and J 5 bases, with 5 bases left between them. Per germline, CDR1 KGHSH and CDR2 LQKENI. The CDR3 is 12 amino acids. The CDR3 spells CASSPLIETQYF. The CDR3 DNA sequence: TGTGCCAGCTCACCACTAATCGAGACCCAGTACTTC. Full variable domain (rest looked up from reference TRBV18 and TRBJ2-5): NAGVMQNPRHLVRRRGQEARLRCSPMKGHSHVYWYRQLPEEGLKFMVYLQKENIIDESGMPKERFSAEFPKEGPSILRIQQVVRGDSAAYFCASSPLIETQYFGPGTRLLVL.

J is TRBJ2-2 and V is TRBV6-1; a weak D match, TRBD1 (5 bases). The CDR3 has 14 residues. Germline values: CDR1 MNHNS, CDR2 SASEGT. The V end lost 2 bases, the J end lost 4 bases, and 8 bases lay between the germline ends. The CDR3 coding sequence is TGTGCCAGCAGTGAACAGACAGCCACCGGGGAGCTGTTTTTT. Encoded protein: CASSEQTATGELFF.

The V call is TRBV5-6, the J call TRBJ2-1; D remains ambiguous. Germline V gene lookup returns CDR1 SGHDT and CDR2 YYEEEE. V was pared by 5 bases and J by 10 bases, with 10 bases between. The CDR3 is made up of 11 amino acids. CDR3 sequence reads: CASSWATEQFF. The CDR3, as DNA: TGTGCCAGCAGTTGGGCGACAGAGCAGTTCTTC.